The sequence of this T cell receptor (beta chain) was determined in a study of blood T cell repertoires in COVID-19. TCRdb keeps only in-frame clones here, not all; method: immunoSEQ multiplex PCR. The data contain approximately 210,000 clones, around 86% of them singletons. The CDR3 loop spans 15 amino acids. Germline V gene sequence: CDR1 SGHKS, CDR2 YYEKEE (reference sequence). J was trimmed by 0 bases and V by 2 bases; bases with no gene match: 3. Sequences were obtained from PBMCs or T cells enriched from blood (not recorded which). The rearrangement links TRBV5-5 to TRBJ1-1; 8 nucleotides agree with TRBD1. The receptor comes from a man aged 25-40 years in a cohort exposed to, infected with or recovered from COVID-19 (not recorded which). The chain's CDR3 is CASSLEGQVNTEAFF. For the CDR3, the DNA is TGTGCCAGCAGCTTAGAGGGACAGGTGAACACTGAAGCTTTCTTT. The full variable domain, rest sourced from reference TRBV5-5 and TRBJ1-1, is DAGVTQSPTHLIKTRGQQVTLRCSPISGHKSVSWYQQVLGQGPQFIFQYYEKEERGRGNFPDRFSARQFPNYSSELNVNALLLGDSALYLCASSLEGQVNTEAFFGQGTRLTVV.